Given below is one TCR beta chain in context. The entry originates in a study of blood T cell repertoires in COVID-19. Across the study: T cells, B-cell-depleted T cells, or PBMCs provided the cDNA or gDNA that served as material.

Germline V CDR1 and CDR2: LGHDT, YNNKEL (reference sequence). With 4 bases clipped from V and 13 bases from J, the junction kept 4 bases outside the gene matches. This CDR3 is built from 12 residues. Data came from immunoSEQ multiplex PCR; TCRdb stores just in-frame clones and leaves some out. The table records 200,000 to 250,000 clones, 82% of them present only once. The sequence derives from a woman in her seventies with COVID-19, enrolled during active disease. The chain has TRBV3-1 (or the pseudogene TRBV3-2) and TRBJ2-1, with 10 bases aligning to TRBD1. Sequenced: peripheral blood. The CDR3 here is CASSLGTGAQFF. CDR3 nucleotide sequence: TGTGCCAGCAGCCTCGGGACAGGGGCTCAGTTCTTC.